This T cell receptor beta chain was captured by sequencing in a study of OX40 agonist ivuxolimab in advanced cancers. For the wider study: Ivuxolimab, which targeted the costimulatory receptor OX40 (CD134), was an agonistic, fully human IgG2 monoclonal antibody. Intravenous ivuxolimab was administered to patients every 2 weeks at six dose levels: 0.01, 0.1, 0.3, 1.5, 3 and 10 mg/kg. Of the approximately 54 dose-escalation patients, hepatocellular carcinoma was present in around 20, melanoma in approximately 15, renal cell carcinoma in 9 and head and neck cancer in 9. A male proportion of roughly 80% and a mean age of roughly 55 years, ranging from about 20 to 80, were recorded for the dose-escalation cohort. Patients were allowed to have had prior anti-PD-1, anti-PD-L1 or anti-CTLA-4 therapy, and approximately 37% of the dose-escalation patients had been treated with checkpoint inhibitors. Partial responses occurred in three dose-escalation patients, of whom one had hepatocellular carcinoma and two had cutaneous melanoma. The purpose of peripheral TCRbeta sequencing was to test whether ivuxolimab changed TCR sequence diversity and led to clonal T-cell expansion. The paper covers the monotherapy dose-escalation part of the phase I ivuxolimab trial, which included N = 52 patients. Results and caveats for the whole study, not just this receptor: Low levels of normalized T-cell clonal expansion were also shown by some nonresponding patients. Which antigens the clonally expanded peripheral T cells were specific for was not determined. After ivuxolimab, CD8+ T cells had more expanded clones than CD4+ T cells on average. At doses of 0.1 to 3.0 mg/kg, clonal expansion of both CD4+ and CD8+ T cells in blood was seen between baseline and week 6. In partial responders in the 0.1-3.0 mg/kg groups, normalized peripheral clonal expansion was found to be among the lowest, especially among CD8+ T cells.

Genomic DNA was extracted from sorted cells for sequencing of the TCRbeta CDR3 region. The immunoSEQ Assay was used for sequencing of TCRbeta CDR3 regions. In its TCRdb copy, this immuneACCESS table keeps in-frame sequences only and misses some clones. Where compared with another copy, unresolved V genes explain less than half of these, and the others have no known cause. The sample contains around 87,000 clones, around 94% of them found a single time. Roughly 2.6% of the sample is in the top ten clones. The CDR3 has 16 amino acids, counting the end cysteine and phenylalanine. The kept DNA is CDR3 alone, 48 bases in frame from the first base. The V end loses 5 bases and the J end loses 2 bases, and a stretch of 15 bases separates them. CDR1 and CDR2, per the germline V gene (reference sequence), are PRHDT and FYEKMQ. Points on this clone: Its recognized antigen is unknown. No much larger clonotype is one base removed from it; base qualities were not supplied.

The trial excluded patients who had a history of autoimmune disease or who were on systemic immunosuppression. Peripheral blood for TCR sequencing was collected from all dose cohorts at baseline, on cycle 4 day 1, and on cycle 7 day 1. Samples were obtained from an open-label, multicenter, first-in-human phase I dose-escalation trial of ivuxolimab. The trial enrolled adults with locally advanced or metastatic head and neck squamous cell, hepatocellular, melanoma or renal cell carcinoma. CD4+ and CD8+ T cells were sorted separately from peripheral blood before TCR sequencing. The origin of this receptor is an adult with an advanced solid tumor such as melanoma, head and neck, liver or kidney cancer. The sequence joins TRBV13 to TRBJ2-2, with the D segment identity uncertain. The sequenced sample was CD4+ or CD8+ T cells sorted from blood, obtained in a trial of the OX40 agonist ivuxolimab. The nucleotide sequence reads as follows: TGTGCCAGCAGCGAAAGCTCTACCCTAAACACCGGGGAGCTGTTTTTT. Translation gives CASSESSTLNTGELFF. Here the CDR3 is joined to the reference TRBV13 and TRBJ2-2 genes, and the full variable domain is: AAGVIQSPRHLIKEKRETATLKCYPIPRHDTVYWYQQGPGQDPQFLISFYEKMQSDKGSIPDRFSAQQFSDYHSELNMSSLELGDSALYFCASSESSTLNTGELFFGEGSRLTVL.